The clone carrying this T cell receptor beta chain was seen only once. Its antigen remains unknown. These data are taken from a study of T cell responses to AZD1222 COVID-19 vaccine. Study-wide context: Combined were second doses at about 4 or about 12 weeks.

Using immunoSEQ multiplex PCR, the repertoire was profiled, and TCRdb retains in-frame clones only, with some absent. The sample shows 170,000 or so clones, 90% of them seen only once. Whole-study results and caveats: Clonal diversity was possibly underestimated; the donors were predominantly white British and more often female.

V was trimmed by 5 bases and J by 4 bases, leaving 11 bases between them. CDR3 length: 13 amino acids. Per the germline V gene, CDR1 is LNHNV and CDR2 is YYDKDF (reference sequence). The sample in question was peripheral blood, obtained on day 0 of AZD1222 vaccination. The genes are TRBV15 and TRBJ2-5; possibly TRBD2 for D (6 bases). The receptor was derived from an adult in good health. CDR3 region: CATSGGRGETQYF. The CDR3 region has the DNA TGTGCCACCAGCGGCGGGCGGGGAGAGACCCAGTACTTC.